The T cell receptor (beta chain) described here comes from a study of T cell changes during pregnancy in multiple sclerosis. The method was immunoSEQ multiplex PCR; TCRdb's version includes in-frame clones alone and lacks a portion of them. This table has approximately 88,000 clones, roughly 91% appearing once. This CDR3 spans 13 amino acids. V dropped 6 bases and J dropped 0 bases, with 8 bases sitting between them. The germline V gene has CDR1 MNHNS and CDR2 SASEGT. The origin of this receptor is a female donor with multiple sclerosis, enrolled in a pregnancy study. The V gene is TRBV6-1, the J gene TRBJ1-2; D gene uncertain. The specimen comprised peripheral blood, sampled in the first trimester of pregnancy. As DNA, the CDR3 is TGTGCCAGCAGGCCAGTTTCTAACTATGGCTACACCTTC. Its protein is CASRPVSNYGYTF.